A single sample is the source of the 16 T cell receptor beta chains below, sequenced in a study of beta chain features in type 1 diabetes. The study reverse transcribed the entire isolated RNA, so it sequenced expressed TCRB transcripts. Using immunoSEQ multiplex PCR, the repertoire was profiled, and TCRdb retains in-frame clones only, with some absent. The sample shows roughly 610,000 clones, roughly 16% of them seen only once. Sequenced input: naive CD4+ T cells from blood. The origin of the receptors is a man younger than 35 in good health.

This clone was counted between two and nine times. The chain carries TRBV29-1 and TRBJ2-7, with 11 bases matching TRBD1. CDR1 SQVTM and CDR2 ANQGSEA come from the germline V gene. This CDR3 region has 12 residues. V trimming: 4 bases; J trimming: 6 bases; junction bases outside the gene matches: 2. The CDR3 DNA reads as TGCAGCGTTGGGACAGGGGGCTTCGAGCAGTACTTC. Protein: CSVGTGGFEQYF.

This clone was counted only a few times. The chain recombines TRBV15 with TRBJ2-7; D remains unclear. Trimming left V 0 bases short and J 3 bases short, with 12 bases between. The CDR3 is 15 residues long. Germline loops: CDR1 LNHNV, CDR2 YYDKDF (reference sequence). DNA of the CDR3: TGTGCCACCAGCAGAGATTTTGACCGAAACTACGAGCAGTACTTC. This gives the protein CATSRDFDRNYEQYF.

The V gene is TRBV5-6, the J gene TRBJ2-2; 11 bases agree with TRBD2. CDR3 length equals 16 residues. Trimming removed 0 bases from V and 7 bases from J; junction bases left unmatched: 5. Germline assignment: CDR1 SGHDT and CDR2 YYEEEE. CDR3 protein: CASSLGLAGMGGELFF. The CDR3 bases are TGTGCCAGCAGCTTGGGACTAGCGGGAATGGGCGGGGAGCTGTTTTTT.

The chain joins TRBV4-2 to TRBJ1-1; perhaps TRBD1 as D (5 bases). This CDR3 comprises 15 residues. The germline gives CDR1 LGHNA, CDR2 YNFKEQ. V was shortened by 1 base and J by 1 base, with 10 bases between the two germline ends. CDR3 sequence: CASSQGQSANTEAFF. The DNA of the CDR3 is TGTGCCAGCAGCCAAGGACAGTCGGCGAACACTGAAGCTTTCTTT.

The chain is built from TRBV7-9 and TRBJ2-3, with D tentatively TRBD1 (7 bases). The V gene's germline CDR1 is SEHNR and CDR2 FQNEAQ (reference sequence). This CDR3 contains 14 residues. Trimming shortened V by 8 bases and J by 1 base, and 13 bases separated the two germline ends. CDR3 bases: TGTGCCAGCCGGAGGGGGCAGGGCACAGATACGCAGTATTTT. As protein: CASRRGQGTDTQYF.

This chain uses TRBV4-3 with TRBJ1-2, with D unresolved. Germline CDR1 is LGHNA and CDR2 is YSLEER. Trimming took 0 bases from V and 4 from J, leaving 15 bases between them. The CDR3 runs to 16 residues. CDR3 loop: CASSQDSNSRTYGYTF. The CDR3 DNA sequence: TGCGCCAGCAGCCAAGATTCGAACAGTCGAACCTATGGCTACACCTTC.

This clone was seen only a few times. In DNA, the CDR3 is TGCAGTGCTAGCGCCGTGGGCGGCTACACCTTC. It codes for CSASAVGGYTF. This chain uses TRBV20-1 with TRBJ1-2; no firm D call. The V gene's germline CDR1 is DFQATT and CDR2 SNEGSKA (reference sequence). There are 11 residues in the CDR3. V lost 3 bases and J 8 bases, leaving 10 bases between the germline ends.

The chain is built from TRBV27 and TRBJ1-2; 8 bases map to TRBD1. The CDR3 length is 16 residues. Per germline, CDR1 MNHEY and CDR2 SMNVEV (reference sequence). V shed 5 bases, J shed 4 bases, and the junction held 12 bases outside the gene matches. CDR3 residues: CASSLAGTGRLYGYTF. Here the CDR3 DNA reads TGTGCCAGCAGTCTAGCCGGGACAGGCCGCCTCTATGGCTACACCTTC.

This chain uses TRBV10-3 with TRBJ2-7; the D is unclear. V shed 0 bases and J shed 0 bases, with 15 bases lying between them. CDR1 is ENHRY, CDR2 SYGVKD, per germline. The CDR3 spans 17 residues. The CDR3 loop reads CAISESLQWTASYEQYF. In DNA, the CDR3 is TGTGCCATCAGTGAGTCCCTGCAATGGACGGCCTCCTACGAGCAGTACTTC.

The chain combines TRBV2 with TRBJ1-1; a weak D match, TRBD1 (6 bases). Trimming left V 4 bases short and J 10 bases short, with 16 bases between. CDR3 length equals 13 residues. Germline values: CDR1 SNHLY, CDR2 FYNNEI. This CDR3 is CASSGTGLSGAFF. In DNA form, the CDR3 reads TGTGCCAGCAGTGGTACAGGGTTATCAGGAGCTTTCTTT.

This clone was observed a handful of times. V gene TRBV29-1 combines with J gene TRBJ2-7; no firm D call. V gave up 6 bases and J gave up 2 bases, with 17 bases separating them. Germline lookup yields CDR1 SQVTM and CDR2 ANQGSEA. This CDR3 spans 14 amino acids. The CDR3 bases are TGCAGCGTCGCTTCCAGACTTTCCCCCTACGAGCAGTACTTC. The encoded protein is CSVASRLSPYEQYF.

This clone was seen a handful of times. V gene TRBV11-2 combines with J gene TRBJ2-7; TRBD2 aligns across 10 bases. CDR1 is SGHAT, CDR2 FQNNGV, per germline. V shed 0 bases, J shed 4 bases, and the junction held 15 bases outside the gene matches. The CDR3 sequence is 19 residues long. The CDR3 here is CASSLDNRASGRKRYEQYF. The CDR3 nucleotides read TGTGCCAGCAGCTTAGATAATCGGGCTAGCGGGAGAAAGAGATACGAGCAGTACTTC.

V usage is TRBV7-9 and J usage is TRBJ2-3; no firm D call. With 3 bases removed from V and 6 bases from J, the gap between germline ends came to 10 bases. CDR1 is SEHNR and CDR2 is FQNEAQ in the germline V gene (reference sequence). The CDR3 sequence is 13 residues long. The CDR3 sequence is CASSFTNGDTQYF. The CDR3 DNA sequence: TGTGCCAGCAGCTTTACAAATGGGGATACGCAGTATTTT. Full variable domain (rest looked up from reference TRBV7-9 and TRBJ2-3): DTGVSQNPRHKITKRGQNVTFRCDPISEHNRLYWYRQTLGQGPEFLTYFQNEAQLEKSRLLSDRFSAERPKGSFSTLEIQRTEQGDSAMYLCASSFTNGDTQYFGPGTRLTVL.

This clone has more than one count but fewer than ten. The chain recombines TRBV7-2 with TRBJ2-7; D unclear. This CDR3 region has 14 residues. Germline V lookup: CDR1 SGHTA, CDR2 FQGNSA. Trimming stripped 5 bases from V and 0 bases from J, with 11 bases between. CDR3 protein: CASSPYTSSYEQYF. The DNA for the CDR3 is TGTGCCAGCAGCCCCTACACCTCCTCCTACGAGCAGTACTTC.

This clone was seen more than once but under ten times. V and J are TRBV11-3 and TRBJ2-7; tentatively, D is TRBD1 (6 bases). This CDR3 has 15 residues. With 3 bases removed from V and 1 base from J, the gap between germline ends came to 13 bases. From germline, CDR1 is SGHNT and CDR2 YENEEA. The CDR3 spells CASSFSRGTSYEQYF. CDR3 DNA sequence: TGTGCCAGCAGCTTCAGCCGAGGGACATCCTACGAGCAGTACTTC.

This clone was seen a handful of times. This chain links TRBV7-2 with TRBJ2-4; 10 nucleotides align to TRBD1. With V trimmed by 1 base and J by 5 bases, 5 bases remained unmatched. The CDR3 extends over 16 amino acids. The germline CDR1 and CDR2 sequences are SGHTA and FQGNSA. As DNA, the CDR3 is TGTGCCAGCAGCTTAGGTTTTGGGACAGGGGAAAACATTCAGTACTTC. Translated: CASSLGFGTGENIQYF.